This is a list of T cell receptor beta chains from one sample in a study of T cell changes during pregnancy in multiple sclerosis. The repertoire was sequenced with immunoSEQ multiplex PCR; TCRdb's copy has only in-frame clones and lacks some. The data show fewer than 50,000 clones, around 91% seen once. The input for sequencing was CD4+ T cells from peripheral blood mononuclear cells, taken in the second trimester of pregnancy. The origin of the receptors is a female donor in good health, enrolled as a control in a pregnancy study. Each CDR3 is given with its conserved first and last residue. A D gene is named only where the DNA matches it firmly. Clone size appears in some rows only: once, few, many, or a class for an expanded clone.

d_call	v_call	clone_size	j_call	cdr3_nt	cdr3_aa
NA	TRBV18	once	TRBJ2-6	TGTGCCAGCTCACAAGCCCACACAGCTGGGGCCAACGTCCTGACTTTC	CASSQAHTAGANVLTF
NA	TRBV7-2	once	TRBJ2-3	TGTGCCAGCAGCTTAGGCCCAGCAGGGAGCACAGATACGCAGTATTTT	CASSLGPAGSTDTQYF
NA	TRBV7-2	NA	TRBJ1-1	TGTGCCAGCAGTCCCGACGGCCTTCGAGGAACTGAAGCTTTCTTT	CASSPDGLRGTEAFF
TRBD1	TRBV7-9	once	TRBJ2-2	TGTGCCAGCAGTCGGGACAGTAACACCGGGGAGCTGTTTTTT	CASSRDSNTGELFF
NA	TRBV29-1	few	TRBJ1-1	TGCAGCGTTGAAGATGGGCGGGGATCGGACACTGAAGCTTTCTTT	CSVEDGRGSDTEAFF
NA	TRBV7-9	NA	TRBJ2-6	TGTGCCAGCAGCTTTAGATACTCTGGGGCCAACGTCCTGACTTTC	CASSFRYSGANVLTF
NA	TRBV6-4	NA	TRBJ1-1	TGTGCCAGCATTGGCCACACTGAAGCTTTCTTT	CASIGHTEAFF
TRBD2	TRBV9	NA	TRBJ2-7	TGTGCCAGCAGCACCAGCGGGGGGCGGTCCTACGAGCAGTACTTC	CASSTSGGRSYEQYF
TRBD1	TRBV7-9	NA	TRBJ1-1	TGTGCCAGCAGCCTGACAGGGACGACTGAAGCTTTCTTT	CASSLTGTTEAFF
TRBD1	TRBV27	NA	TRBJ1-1	TGTGCCAGCAGTTTATCCTCGGGACAGGGACCCACTGAAGCTTTCTTT	CASSLSSGQGPTEAFF
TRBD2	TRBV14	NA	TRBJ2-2	TGTGCCAGCAGGAGTACCCCGGGACTAGCGGGGGGCGCGAACACCGGGGAGCTGTTTTTT	CASRSTPGLAGGANTGELFF
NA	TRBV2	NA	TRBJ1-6	TGTGCCAGCCAAAATAGGGGCCAGAGATCACCCCTCCACTTT	CASQNRGQRSPLHF
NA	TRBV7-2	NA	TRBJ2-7	TGTGCCAGCAGCCCGGACACAGCCGAGCAGTACTTC	CASSPDTAEQYF
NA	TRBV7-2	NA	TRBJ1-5	TGTGCCAGCAGCTTTTTTTGGCAGGCCAATCAGCCCCAGCATTTT	CASSFFWQANQPQHF
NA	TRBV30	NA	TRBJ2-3	TGTGCCTGGAGTGTAGGGGCAAGCAGCACAGATACGCAGTATTTT	CAWSVGASSTDTQYF
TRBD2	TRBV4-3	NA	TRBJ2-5	TGCGCCAGCAGCCCGGGGGGGCAAAAGGAGACCCAGTACTTC	CASSPGGQKETQYF
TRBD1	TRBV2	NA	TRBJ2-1	TGTGCCAGCAGTACCGGGACAGGGAACTACAATGAGCAGTTCTTC	CASSTGTGNYNEQFF
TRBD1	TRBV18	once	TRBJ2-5	TGTGCCAGCTCACCCTGGGGGACAGGCACCCAAGAGACCCAGTACTTC	CASSPWGTGTQETQYF
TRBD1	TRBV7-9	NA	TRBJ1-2	TGTGCCAGCACCCCAAGGACAGGGAGTAACTATGGCTACACCTTC	CASTPRTGSNYGYTF
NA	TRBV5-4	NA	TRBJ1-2	TGTGCCAGCAGCGTCGGGATGGGACAAGACTATGGCTACACCTTC	CASSVGMGQDYGYTF
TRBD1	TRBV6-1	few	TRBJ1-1	TGTGCCAGCAGTGTTGGGACAGCGAACACTGAAGCTTTCTTT	CASSVGTANTEAFF
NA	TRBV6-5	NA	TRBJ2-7	TGTGCCAGCAGTTACTCGTTTAGCGGAGTGAACTACGAGCAGTACTTC	CASSYSFSGVNYEQYF
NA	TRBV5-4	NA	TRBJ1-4	TGTGCCAGCAGCTCTGGGACTTTTGCAACTAATGAAAAACTGTTTTTT	CASSSGTFATNEKLFF
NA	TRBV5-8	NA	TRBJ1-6	TGTGCCAGCAGCCCTGGGGCAGGGTCATCCCCCCTCCACTTT	CASSPGAGSSPLHF
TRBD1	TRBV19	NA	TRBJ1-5	TGTGCCAGCCAGCACCGGGACAGGGGCCGAAGAAGCAATCAGCCCCAGCATTTT	CASQHRDRGRRSNQPQHF
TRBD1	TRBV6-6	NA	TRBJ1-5	TGTGCCAGCAGTGACAGGGGGCAGAATCAGCCCCAGCATTTT	CASSDRGQNQPQHF
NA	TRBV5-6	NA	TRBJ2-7	TGTGCCAGCAGCTTGAGGGGCTCAAGGGGGTCCTACGAGCAGTACTTC	CASSLRGSRGSYEQYF
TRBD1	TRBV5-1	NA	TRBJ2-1	TGCGCCAGCAGCTTGAGGGGACAGGGAGGCAATGAGCAGTTCTTC	CASSLRGQGGNEQFF
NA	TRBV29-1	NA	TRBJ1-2	TGCAGCGTTGAGGGTTCGCAGGGCGGCTATGGCTACACCTTC	CSVEGSQGGYGYTF
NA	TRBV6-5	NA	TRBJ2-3	TGTGCCAGCAGGGTAGCAGGGACAGATACGCAGTATTTT	CASRVAGTDTQYF
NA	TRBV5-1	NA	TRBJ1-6	TGCGCCAGCAGCGCAGGCACAGGGAGACGCAATTCACCCCTCCACTTT	CASSAGTGRRNSPLHF
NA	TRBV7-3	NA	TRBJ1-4	TGTGCCAGCAGCTTAAGTCGGGATGAAAAACTGTTTTTT	CASSLSRDEKLFF
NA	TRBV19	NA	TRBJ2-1	TGTGCCAGTAGGTGGGGGGAGACTGGGGCCTACAATGAGCAGTTCTTC	CASRWGETGAYNEQFF
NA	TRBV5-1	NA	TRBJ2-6	TGCGCCAGCAGCTTAGATCGACTGAGCTCTGGGGCCAACGTCCTGACTTTC	CASSLDRLSSGANVLTF
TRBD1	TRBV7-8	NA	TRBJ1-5	TGTGCCAGCAGCCCACCGGGACAGGGGATCCAGCCCCAGCATTTT	CASSPPGQGIQPQHF
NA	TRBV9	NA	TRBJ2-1	TGTGCCAGCAGCGTAGTGGACAGCCGTCATGAGCAGTTCTTC	CASSVVDSRHEQFF
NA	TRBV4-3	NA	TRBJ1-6	TGCGCCAGCAGCCAAGATCCTATAGGGGGTTCACCCCTCCACTTT	CASSQDPIGGSPLHF
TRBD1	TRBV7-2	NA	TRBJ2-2	TGTGCCAGCAGCTTAGGGACAGGGAGGCCCACCGGGGAGCTGTTTTTT	CASSLGTGRPTGELFF
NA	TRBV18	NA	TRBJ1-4	TGTGCCAGCTCGGAGGGGAAAAAACTGTTTTTT	CASSEGKKLFF
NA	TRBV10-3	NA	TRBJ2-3	TGTGCCATCGAGGCGGGGCCTTCTAGCACAGATACGCAGTATTTT	CAIEAGPSSTDTQYF
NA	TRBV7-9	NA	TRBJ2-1	TGTGCCAGCAGCCGGGTTAACAATGAGCAGTTCTTC	CASSRVNNEQFF
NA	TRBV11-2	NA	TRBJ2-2	TGTGCCAGCAGTCGGGGGATCGGGGAGCTGTTTTTT	CASSRGIGELFF
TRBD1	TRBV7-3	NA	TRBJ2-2	TGTGCCAGCAGCCCCGGACAGGGGTTCACCGGGGAGCTGTTTTTT	CASSPGQGFTGELFF
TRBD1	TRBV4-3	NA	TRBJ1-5	TGCGCCAGCAGCCAATCTAGGACAGGGATTCAGCCCCAGCATTTT	CASSQSRTGIQPQHF
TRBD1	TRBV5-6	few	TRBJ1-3	TGTGCCAGCAGCTTAAGGGGGCCTGGAAACACCATATATTTT	CASSLRGPGNTIYF
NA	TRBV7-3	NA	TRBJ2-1	TGTGCCAGCAGCTTAGGGGGGGAGCAGTTCTTC	CASSLGGEQFF
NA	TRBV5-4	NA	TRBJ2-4	TGTGCCAGCAGCTTGCCAACACAGGGATCAAAAAACATTCAGTACTTC	CASSLPTQGSKNIQYF
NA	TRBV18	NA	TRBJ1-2	TGTGCCAGCTCACCCCTGGACACTCTCTATGGCTACACCTTC	CASSPLDTLYGYTF
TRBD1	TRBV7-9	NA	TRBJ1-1	TGTGCCAGCAGCTTACGGGACAGGGGCACTGAAGCTTTCTTT	CASSLRDRGTEAFF
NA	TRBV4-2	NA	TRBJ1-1	TGTGCCAGCAGCCATCCGACAGGGAACACTGAAGCTTTCTTT	CASSHPTGNTEAFF